Shown below are 24 T cell receptor beta chains from a single sample sequenced in a study of blood T cell repertoires in COVID-19. Assay: immunoSEQ multiplex PCR; the TCRdb copy retains only in-frame clones and omits some. The table lists more than 150,000 clones, over 80% of them singletons. Sequenced sample: peripheral blood. All receptors derive from a woman aged 35 to 49 with acute or convalescent COVID-19.

The genes are TRBV25-1 and TRBJ2-2; D gene ambiguous. Trimming pared 6 bases from V and 0 bases from J, leaving 2 bases between. This CDR3 is built from 12 residues. Germline-derived CDR1 and CDR2 are MGHDK and SYGVNS. The CDR3 DNA is TGTGCCAGCAGCACGAACACCGGGGAGCTGTTTTTT. As protein: CASSTNTGELFF.

This chain joins TRBV6-6 and TRBJ2-7; D is ambiguous. The CDR3 has 13 residues. Germline V gene lookup returns CDR1 MNHNY and CDR2 SVGAGI (reference sequence). Between the trimmed V and J ends, which lost 1 base and 4 bases, there was a span of 8 bases. CDR3 amino acids: CASSYLVSYEQYF. The DNA for the CDR3 is TGTGCCAGCAGTTACTTAGTTTCTTACGAGCAGTACTTC.

V and J are TRBV28 and TRBJ1-2, with 7 bases fitting TRBD1. Germline V CDR1 and CDR2: MDHEN, SYDVKM. This CDR3 contains 12 residues. The trim removed 5 bases at V and 8 bases at J, leaving 5 bases unmatched. CDR3 DNA sequence: TGTGCCAGCAGTAACAGGGGTTACGGCTACACCTTC. This codes for CASSNRGYGYTF.

This chain joins TRBV18 and TRBJ2-1; TRBD2 aligns across 9 bases. CDR3 length: 18 residues. The germline V gene has CDR1 KGHSH and CDR2 LQKENI. V gave up 1 base and J gave up 8 bases; unmatched junction bases: 15. CDR3 protein: CASSPLVPLAGGMDEQFF. The DNA of the CDR3 is TGTGCCAGCTCACCACTGGTTCCGCTGGCGGGAGGGATGGATGAGCAGTTCTTC. Full variable domain (rest looked up from reference TRBV18 and TRBJ2-1): NAGVMQNPRHLVRRRGQEARLRCSPMKGHSHVYWYRQLPEEGLKFMVYLQKENIIDESGMPKERFSAEFPKEGPSILRIQQVVRGDSAAYFCASSPLVPLAGGMDEQFFGPGTRLTVL.

The gene calls are TRBV28 and TRBJ2-2; 8 positions match TRBD1. Losses at the gene ends were 3 bases for V and 2 bases for J; bases not matched to a gene: 14. Germline lookup yields CDR1 MDHEN and CDR2 SYDVKM. This CDR3 region has 19 residues. The CDR3 reads CASSLGLLTRGLNTGELFF. The CDR3 region has the DNA TGTGCCAGCAGTTTGGGCCTCTTAACCAGGGGGCTCAACACCGGGGAGCTGTTTTTT. The entire variable domain, with the rest obtained from reference TRBV28 and TRBJ2-2, is as follows: DVKVTQSSRYLVKRTGEKVFLECVQDMDHENMFWYRQDPGLGLRLIYFSYDVKMKEKGDIPEGYSVSREKKERFSLILESASTNQTSMYLCASSLGLLTRGLNTGELFFGEGSRLTVL.

The chain employs TRBV6-1 and TRBJ1-3, with D unresolved. The V end was cut by 2 bases, the J end by 0 bases, with 8 bases between. Germline assignment: CDR1 MNHNS and CDR2 SASEGT. This CDR3 region has 15 residues. CDR3 residues: CASSEFGRSGNTIYF. The CDR3 DNA reads TGTGCCAGCAGTGAATTTGGGCGCTCTGGAAACACCATATATTTT.

DNA for the CDR3: TGCAGCGTTGCCCGGGACAGACCAAGCGGGGAGCTGTTTTTT. It is translated as CSVARDRPSGELFF. The chain combines TRBV29-1 with TRBJ2-2; TRBD1 aligns across 7 bases. The CDR3 has 14 amino acids. Per the germline V gene, CDR1 is SQVTM and CDR2 is ANQGSEA. With 4 bases clipped from V and 7 bases from J, the junction kept 9 bases outside the gene matches.

The V gene is TRBV28, the J gene TRBJ1-4; tentative D call: TRBD1 (6 bases). CDR3 size: 14 residues. Trimming stripped 2 bases from V and 6 bases from J, with 10 bases between. Germline V gene data show CDR1 as MDHEN and CDR2 as SYDVKM. CDR3 DNA sequence: TGTGCCAGCAGTTTAAGAGGGGGAGATGAAAAACTGTTTTTT. Its protein is CASSLRGGDEKLFF.

The chain uses TRBV19 and TRBJ1-2; 8 nucleotides match TRBD1. Germline V gene lookup returns CDR1 LNHDA and CDR2 SQIVND (reference sequence). V dropped 10 bases and J dropped 6; count of bases not matched to a gene: 7. This CDR3 has 12 amino acids. The CDR3 spells CATRTGLDGYTF. The DNA for the CDR3 is TGTGCCACCCGGACAGGGTTAGATGGCTACACCTTC.

As DNA, the CDR3 is TGTGCCAGCAGCTGGACAGGGAGGGAAGAGACCCAGTACTTC. It translates to CASSWTGREETQYF. The chain is built from TRBV5-6 and TRBJ2-5, with a weak D call TRBD1 (8 bases). The germline V gene encodes CDR1 SGHDT and CDR2 YYEEEE. The CDR3 consists of 14 residues. Trimming took 3 bases from V and 3 from J, leaving 12 bases between them.

The chain combines TRBV4-2 with TRBJ1-5; no clear D gene. CDR3 length: 13 amino acids. V was cut by 0 bases and J by 8 bases, with 8 bases left in between. Per germline, CDR1 LGHNA and CDR2 YNFKEQ. The chain's CDR3 is CASSQDLVEPQHF. For the CDR3, the DNA is TGTGCCAGCAGCCAAGATCTCGTTGAGCCCCAGCATTTT.

The V and J genes are TRBV19 and TRBJ1-1, with 9 bases identical to TRBD1. The length of the CDR3 is 15 residues. J gave up 3 bases and V 7 bases, and 9 bases lay outside the gene matches. The germline V gene has CDR1 LNHDA and CDR2 SQIVND (reference sequence). The CDR3 nucleotides are TGTGCCAGTATCCGGGACAGGGTGAGGGACACTGAAGCTTTCTTT. Its translation is CASIRDRVRDTEAFF.

This chain joins TRBV2 and TRBJ2-7; 11 nucleotides align to TRBD2. V lost 11 bases to trimming and J lost 2 bases; unmatched junction nucleotides: 2. Germline V CDR1 and CDR2: SNHLY, FYNNEI. The CDR3 totals 12 residues. The DNA of the CDR3 is TGTGCCTTAGCGGGAGGGCCCTACGAGCAGTACTTC. Its translation: CALAGGPYEQYF.

V usage is TRBV9 and J usage is TRBJ2-5, with TRBD1 as a possible D gene (6 bases). The V end lost 4 bases, the J end lost 6 bases, and 16 bases lay between the germline ends. The CDR3 runs 14 residues. CDR1 is SGDLS and CDR2 is YYNGEE in the germline V gene. The CDR3 is CASSPGDPMQTQYF. CDR3 sequence (DNA): TGTGCCAGCAGCCCAGGGGACCCCATGCAGACCCAGTACTTC. The whole variable domain, filled in from reference TRBV9 and TRBJ2-5, reads DSGVTQTPKHLITATGQRVTLRCSPRSGDLSVYWYQQSLDQGLQFLIQYYNGEERAKGNILERFSAQQFPDLHSELNLSSLELGDSALYFCASSPGDPMQTQYFGPGTRLLVL.

This sequence joins TRBV30 and TRBJ1-5; D unclear. V dropped 0 bases and J dropped 0 bases, with 6 bases sitting between them. Germline CDR1 and CDR2: GTSNPN and SVGIG (reference sequence). The CDR3 loop spans 14 amino acids. CDR3 sequence reads: CAWSVDISNQPQHF. The CDR3 region has the DNA TGTGCCTGGAGTGTTGACATTAGCAATCAGCCCCAGCATTTT.

The chain combines TRBV27 with TRBJ2-3; D gene unclear. Deletions cut 5 bases from V and 5 bases from J, with 23 bases between. Germline V gives CDR1 MNHEY, CDR2 SMNVEV (reference sequence). This CDR3 has 17 residues. The CDR3, as DNA: TGTGCCAGCAGTCTCTCCTTCTATGGTGCAAATGGAGATACGCAGTATTTT. This translates into CASSLSFYGANGDTQYF.

The rearrangement joins TRBV5-1 to TRBJ2-2, with 11 bases that match TRBD2. The trim removed 0 bases at V and 3 bases at J, leaving 7 bases unmatched. The germline CDR1 and CDR2 sequences are SGHRS and YFSETQ. This CDR3 comprises 18 residues. The CDR3 loop is CASSLDPSGGLYTGELFF. In DNA form, the CDR3 reads TGCGCCAGCAGCTTGGATCCTAGCGGGGGGCTCTACACCGGGGAGCTGTTTTTT.

The chain combines TRBV20-1 with TRBJ1-1; 7 positions match TRBD1. Germline V gene sequence: CDR1 DFQATT, CDR2 SNEGSKA (reference sequence). CDR3 length: 14 residues. V gave up 3 bases and J gave up 1 base; unmatched junction bases: 5. The CDR3, as DNA: TGCAGTGCTAGTGAGACAGGGAGGAACACTGAAGCTTTCTTT. As protein: CSASETGRNTEAFF.

The genes are TRBV10-1 and TRBJ2-4, with 8 bases identical to TRBD2. Germline trimming cut 6 bases from V and 3 bases from J; bases unmatched to any gene: 16. CDR1 is WNHNN and CDR2 is SYGVQD in the germline V gene (reference sequence). The CDR3 sequence is 18 residues long. CDR3 in amino acids: CASRGGSGDLSGKNIQYF. The CDR3 DNA is TGCGCCAGCAGGGGGGGTAGCGGGGACCTTTCCGGCAAAAACATTCAGTACTTC.

CDR3 residues: CASSPGVYEAFF. In DNA, the CDR3 is TGTGCCAGCAGCCCAGGGGTATATGAAGCTTTCTTT. The rearrangement uses TRBV7-2 and TRBJ1-1; possible D gene TRBD1, 6 bases. The CDR3 spans 12 residues. The V and J ends lost 5 bases and 7 bases respectively, with 11 bases between them. Germline loops: CDR1 SGHTA, CDR2 FQGNSA.

The chain combines TRBV27 with TRBJ2-7; 8 positions agree with TRBD1. This CDR3 is 13 amino acids long. Germline loops: CDR1 MNHEY, CDR2 SMNVEV (reference sequence). With V trimmed by 6 bases and J by 4 bases, 5 bases remained unmatched. For the CDR3, the DNA is TGTGCCAGCAGGCCCGGACAGGGATACGAGCAGTACTTC. This gives the protein CASRPGQGYEQYF.

The V gene is TRBV15, the J gene TRBJ1-2; D is uncertain. Trimming took off 0 bases at V and 8 bases at J, with 16 bases between the two ends. The germline V gene encodes CDR1 LNHNV and CDR2 YYDKDF (reference sequence). The CDR3 is made up of 15 amino acids. CDR3 in amino acids: CATSRDRGYPRGYTF. In nucleotides, the CDR3 is TGTGCCACCAGCAGAGATCGCGGGTACCCCCGGGGCTACACCTTC. The variable domain in full, with the rest retrieved from reference TRBV15 and TRBJ1-2, is DAMVIQNPRYQVTQFGKPVTLSCSQTLNHNVMYWYQQKSSQAPKLLFHYYDKDFNNEADTPDNFQSRRPNTSFCFLDIRSPGLGDTAMYLCATSRDRGYPRGYTFGSGTRLTVV.

This sequence joins TRBV30 and TRBJ1-5; D remains ambiguous. The germline gives CDR1 GTSNPN, CDR2 SVGIG (reference sequence). CDR3 size: 15 residues. Trimming took off 0 bases at V and 5 bases at J, with 14 bases between the two ends. The DNA of the CDR3 is TGTGCCTGGAGTGTACGAGCAGGCTTCGATCAGCCCCAGCATTTT. Protein sequence: CAWSVRAGFDQPQHF. The full variable domain, completed using reference TRBV30 and TRBJ1-5, is SQTIHQWPATLVQPVGSPLSLECTVEGTSNPNLYWYRQAAGRGLQLLFYSVGIGQISSEVPQNLSASRPQDRQFILSSKKLLLSDSGFYLCAWSVRAGFDQPQHFGDGTRLSIL.

This clone came up once. The chain has TRBV25-1 and TRBJ2-3, with 7 positions matching TRBD2. V shed 3 bases, J shed 2 bases, and the junction held 5 bases outside the gene matches. CDR3 length equals 15 residues. The germline CDR1 and CDR2 sequences are MGHDK and SYGVNS. The CDR3 loop reads CASSDLAAYTDTQYF. In nucleotides, the CDR3 is TGTGCCAGCAGTGACCTAGCGGCTTACACAGATACGCAGTATTTT.